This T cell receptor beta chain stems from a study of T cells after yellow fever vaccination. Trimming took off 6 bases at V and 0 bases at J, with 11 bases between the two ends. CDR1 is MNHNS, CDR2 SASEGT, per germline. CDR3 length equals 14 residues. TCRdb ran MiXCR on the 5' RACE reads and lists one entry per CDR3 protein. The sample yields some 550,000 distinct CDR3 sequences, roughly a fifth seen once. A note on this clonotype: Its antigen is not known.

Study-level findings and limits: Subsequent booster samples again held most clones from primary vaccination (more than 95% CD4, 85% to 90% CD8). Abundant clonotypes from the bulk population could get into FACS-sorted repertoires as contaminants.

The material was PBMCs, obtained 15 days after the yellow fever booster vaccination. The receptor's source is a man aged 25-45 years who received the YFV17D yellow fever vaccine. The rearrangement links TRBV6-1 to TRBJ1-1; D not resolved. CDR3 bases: TGTGCCAGCAGCCACGTCCGGGTGAACACTGAAGCTTTCTTT. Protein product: CASSHVRVNTEAFF.